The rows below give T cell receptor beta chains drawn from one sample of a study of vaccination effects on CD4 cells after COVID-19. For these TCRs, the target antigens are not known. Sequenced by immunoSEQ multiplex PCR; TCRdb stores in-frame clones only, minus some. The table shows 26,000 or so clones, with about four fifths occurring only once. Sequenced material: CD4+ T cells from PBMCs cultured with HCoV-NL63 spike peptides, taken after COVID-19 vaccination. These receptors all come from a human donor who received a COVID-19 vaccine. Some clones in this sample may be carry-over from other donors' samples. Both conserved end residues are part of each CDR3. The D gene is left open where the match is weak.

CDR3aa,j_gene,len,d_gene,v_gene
CASSEARGGAFF,TRBJ1-1,12,NA,TRBV2
CASARWGESYEQYF,TRBJ2-7,14,NA,TRBV21-1
CASSSLNPGQGGTEAFF,TRBJ1-1,17,TRBD1,TRBV11-2
CASIRDRNTEAFF,TRBJ1-1,13,TRBD1,TRBV2
CAIRAKTSTDTQYF,TRBJ2-3,14,NA,TRBV10-3
CASSPRGSYNEQFF,TRBJ2-1,14,NA,TRBV18
CASSLTDSVHSPLHF,TRBJ1-6,15,NA,TRBV7-8
CASTVYNEQFF,TRBJ2-1,11,NA,TRBV6-5
CAISEWGSSYNEQFF,TRBJ2-1,15,NA,TRBV10-3
CASSQETGQGANVLTF,TRBJ2-6,16,NA,TRBV3-1/TRBV3-2
CASSGYRGDTEAFF,TRBJ1-1,14,TRBD1,TRBV25-1
CASSLAGLRETQYF,TRBJ2-5,14,NA,TRBV5-1